A single T cell receptor beta chain is shown here with its context. The sample comes from a study of CD8+ T cells in alopecia areata. Punch biopsies of lesional scalp, plus peripheral blood, were taken from alopecia areata patients. RNA extraction and reverse transcription yielded cDNA as sequencing template. Sequenced by immunoSEQ multiplex PCR; TCRdb stores in-frame clones only, minus some. The sample records 75,000 to 100,000 clones, less than 50% being singletons. Deletions cut 2 bases from V and 0 bases from J, with 9 bases between. CDR1 is SGHTA, CDR2 FQGNSA, per germline. The CDR3 has 15 amino acids.

The J gene is TRBJ2-3, the V gene TRBV7-2; the D gene is possibly TRBD2 (6 bases). This TCR came from a human donor with alopecia areata. The sequenced sample was CD4+ T cells sorted from blood. In DNA form, the CDR3 reads TGTGCCAGCAGCTTATCCGGGACTAGCACAGATACGCAGTATTTT. This encodes CASSLSGTSTDTQYF.